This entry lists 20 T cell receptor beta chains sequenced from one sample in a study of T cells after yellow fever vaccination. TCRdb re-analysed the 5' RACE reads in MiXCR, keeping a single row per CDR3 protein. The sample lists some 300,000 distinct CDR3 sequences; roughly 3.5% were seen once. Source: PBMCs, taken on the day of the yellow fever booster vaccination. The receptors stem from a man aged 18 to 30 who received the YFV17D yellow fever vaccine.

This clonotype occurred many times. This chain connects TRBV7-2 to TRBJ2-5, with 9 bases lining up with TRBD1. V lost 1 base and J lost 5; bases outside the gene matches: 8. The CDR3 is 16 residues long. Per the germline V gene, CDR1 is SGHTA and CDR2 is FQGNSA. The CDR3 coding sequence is TGTGCCAGCAGCTTAGGCCCTGGGACAGGGTGGGAGACCCAGTACTTC. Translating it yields CASSLGPGTGWETQYF. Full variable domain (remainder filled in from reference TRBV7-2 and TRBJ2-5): GAGVSQSPSNKVTEKGKDVELRCDPISGHTALYWYRQSLGQGLEFLIYFQGNSAPDKSGLPSDRFSAERTGGSVSTLTIQRTQQEDSAVYLCASSLGPGTGWETQYFGPGTRLLVL.

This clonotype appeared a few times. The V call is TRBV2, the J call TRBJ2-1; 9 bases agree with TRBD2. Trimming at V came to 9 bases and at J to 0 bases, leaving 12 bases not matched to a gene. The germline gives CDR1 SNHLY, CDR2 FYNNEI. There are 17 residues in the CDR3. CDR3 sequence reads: CARDLISGGGSYNEQFF. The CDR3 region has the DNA TGTGCCAGGGACCTTATTAGCGGGGGTGGCTCCTACAATGAGCAGTTCTTC.

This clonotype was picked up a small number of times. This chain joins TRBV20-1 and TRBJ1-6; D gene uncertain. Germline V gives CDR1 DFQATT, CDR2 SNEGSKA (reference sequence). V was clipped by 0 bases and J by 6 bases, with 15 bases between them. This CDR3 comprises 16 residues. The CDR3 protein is CSARDIRSQSNSPLHF. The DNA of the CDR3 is TGCAGTGCTAGAGATATCCGCAGCCAGTCTAATTCACCCCTCCACTTT.

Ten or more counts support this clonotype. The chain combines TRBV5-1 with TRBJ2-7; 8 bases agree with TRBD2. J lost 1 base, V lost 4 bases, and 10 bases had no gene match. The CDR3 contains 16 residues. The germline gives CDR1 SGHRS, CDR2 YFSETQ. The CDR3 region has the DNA TGCGCCAGCAGCCCCAACCCCAGCGGGGGATCCTACGAGCAGTACTTC. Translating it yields CASSPNPSGGSYEQYF.

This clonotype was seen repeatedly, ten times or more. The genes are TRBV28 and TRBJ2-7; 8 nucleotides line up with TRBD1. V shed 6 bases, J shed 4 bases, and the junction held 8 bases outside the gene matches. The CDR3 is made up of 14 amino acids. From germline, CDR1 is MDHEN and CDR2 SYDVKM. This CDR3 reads CASRVQGALYEQYF. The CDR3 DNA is TGTGCCAGCAGGGTCCAGGGGGCGCTGTACGAGCAGTACTTC. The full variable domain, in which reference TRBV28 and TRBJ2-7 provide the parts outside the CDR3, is DVKVTQSSRYLVKRTGEKVFLECVQDMDHENMFWYRQDPGLGLRLIYFSYDVKMKEKGDIPEGYSVSREKKERFSLILESASTNQTSMYLCASRVQGALYEQYFGPGTRLTVT.

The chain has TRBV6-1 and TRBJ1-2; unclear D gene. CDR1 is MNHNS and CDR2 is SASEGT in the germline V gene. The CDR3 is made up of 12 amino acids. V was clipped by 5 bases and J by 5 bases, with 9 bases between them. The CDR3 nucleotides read TGTGCCAGCAGTTCGGGATGGTATGGCTACACCTTC. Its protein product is CASSSGWYGYTF.

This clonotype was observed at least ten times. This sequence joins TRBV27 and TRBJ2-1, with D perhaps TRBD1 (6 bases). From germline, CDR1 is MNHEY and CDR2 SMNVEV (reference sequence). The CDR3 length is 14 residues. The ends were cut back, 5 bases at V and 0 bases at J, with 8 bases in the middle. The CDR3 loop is CASSEDSSYNEQFF. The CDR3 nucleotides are TGTGCCAGCAGTGAGGACAGCTCCTACAATGAGCAGTTCTTC.

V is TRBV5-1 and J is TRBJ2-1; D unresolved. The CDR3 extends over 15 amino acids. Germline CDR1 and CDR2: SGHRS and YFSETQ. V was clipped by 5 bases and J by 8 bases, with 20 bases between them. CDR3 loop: CASSRAAASFDEQFF. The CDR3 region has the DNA TGCGCCAGCAGTAGGGCGGCGGCAAGCTTTGATGAGCAGTTCTTC. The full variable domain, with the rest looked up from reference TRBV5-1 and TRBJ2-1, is KAGVTQTPRYLIKTRGQQVTLSCSPISGHRSVSWYQQTPGQGLQFLFEYFSETQRNKGNFPGRFSGRQFSNSRSEMNVSTLELGDSALYLCASSRAAASFDEQFFGPGTRLTVL.

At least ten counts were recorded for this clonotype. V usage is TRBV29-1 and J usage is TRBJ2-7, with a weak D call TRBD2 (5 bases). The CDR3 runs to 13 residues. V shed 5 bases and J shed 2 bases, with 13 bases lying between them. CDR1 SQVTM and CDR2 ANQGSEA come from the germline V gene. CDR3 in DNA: TGCAGCGTTTTCGGGGATGGCACCTACGAGCAGTACTTC. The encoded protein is CSVFGDGTYEQYF.

In DNA form, the CDR3 reads TGTGCCAGCAGTATATCAGGGACGGGAGCCAAAAACATTCAGTACTTC. Encoded protein: CASSISGTGAKNIQYF. This rearrangement joins TRBV28 to TRBJ2-4; D may correspond to TRBD1 or TRBD2 (5 bases each). V gave up 5 bases and J gave up 0 bases, with 14 bases separating them. Germline lookup yields CDR1 MDHEN and CDR2 SYDVKM. The CDR3 extends over 16 amino acids.

CDR3 in amino acids: CAWSTASGGRRELFF. The CDR3, as DNA: TGTGCCTGGAGTACTGCTAGCGGGGGGCGAAGGGAGCTGTTTTTT. This rearrangement joins TRBV30 to TRBJ2-2; 11 bases line up with TRBD2. The germline V gene encodes CDR1 GTSNPN and CDR2 SVGIG (reference sequence). V was pared by 2 bases and J by 9 bases, with 8 bases of the junction left unmatched. This CDR3 contains 15 residues.

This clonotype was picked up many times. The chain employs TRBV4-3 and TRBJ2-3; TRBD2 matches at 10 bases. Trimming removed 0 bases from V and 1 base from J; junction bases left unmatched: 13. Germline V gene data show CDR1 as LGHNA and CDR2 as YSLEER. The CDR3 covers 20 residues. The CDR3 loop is CASSQEPQRGGPSGTDTQYF. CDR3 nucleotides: TGCGCCAGCAGCCAAGAACCGCAGCGGGGGGGCCCTAGTGGCACAGATACGCAGTATTTT.

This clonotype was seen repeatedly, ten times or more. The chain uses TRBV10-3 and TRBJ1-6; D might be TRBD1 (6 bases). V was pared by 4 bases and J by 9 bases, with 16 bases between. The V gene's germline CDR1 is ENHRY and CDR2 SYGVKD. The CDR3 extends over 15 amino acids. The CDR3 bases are TGTGCCATCAGTGGGGGGCAGGGATCGCCTTCACCCCTCCACTTT. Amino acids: CAISGGQGSPSPLHF.

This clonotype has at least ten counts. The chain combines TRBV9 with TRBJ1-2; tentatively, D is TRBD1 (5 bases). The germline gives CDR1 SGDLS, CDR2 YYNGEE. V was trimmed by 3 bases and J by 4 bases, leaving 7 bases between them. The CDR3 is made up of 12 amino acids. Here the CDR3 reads CASSGTLYGYTF. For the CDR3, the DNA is TGTGCCAGCAGCGGGACACTCTATGGCTACACCTTC.

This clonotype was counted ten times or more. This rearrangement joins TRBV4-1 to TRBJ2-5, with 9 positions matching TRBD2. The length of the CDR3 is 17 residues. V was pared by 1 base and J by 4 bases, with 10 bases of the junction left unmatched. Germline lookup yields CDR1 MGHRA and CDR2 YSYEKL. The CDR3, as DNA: TGCGCCAGCAGCCAAGGTGTAGCGGGGGTATCTAGAGAGACCCAGTACTTC. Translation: CASSQGVAGVSRETQYF.

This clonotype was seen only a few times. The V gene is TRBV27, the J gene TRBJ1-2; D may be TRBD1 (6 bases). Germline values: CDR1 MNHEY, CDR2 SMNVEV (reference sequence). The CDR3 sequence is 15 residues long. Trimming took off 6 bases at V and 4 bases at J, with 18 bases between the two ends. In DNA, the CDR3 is TGTGCCAGCAGCCGCAGGGGCAACTCTCTCTATGGCTACACCTTC. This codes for CASSRRGNSLYGYTF.

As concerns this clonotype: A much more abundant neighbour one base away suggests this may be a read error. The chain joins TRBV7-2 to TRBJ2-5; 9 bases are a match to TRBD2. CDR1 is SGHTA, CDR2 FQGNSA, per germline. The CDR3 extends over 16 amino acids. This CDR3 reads CPSSLGVSGGQETQYF. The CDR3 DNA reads TGTCCCAGCAGCTTAGGAGTTAGCGGGGGCCAAGAGACCCAGTACTTC. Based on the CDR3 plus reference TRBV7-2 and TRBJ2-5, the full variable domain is GAGVSQSPSNKVTEKGKDVELRCDPISGHTALYWYRQSLGQGLEFLIYFQGNSAPDKSGLPSDRFSAERTGGSVSTLTIQRTQQEDSAVYLCPSSLGVSGGQETQYFGPGTRLLVL.

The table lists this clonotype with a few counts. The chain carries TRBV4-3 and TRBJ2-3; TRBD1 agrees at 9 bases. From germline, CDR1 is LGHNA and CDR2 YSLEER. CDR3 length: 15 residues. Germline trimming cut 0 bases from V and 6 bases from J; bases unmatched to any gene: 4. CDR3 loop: CASSQDTGGSDTQYF. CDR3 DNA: TGCGCCAGCAGCCAAGATACAGGGGGCTCGGATACGCAGTATTTT.

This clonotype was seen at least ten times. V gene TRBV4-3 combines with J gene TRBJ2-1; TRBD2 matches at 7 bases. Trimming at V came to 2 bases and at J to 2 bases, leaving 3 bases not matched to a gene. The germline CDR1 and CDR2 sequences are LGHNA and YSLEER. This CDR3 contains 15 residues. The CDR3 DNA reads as TGCGCCAGCAGCCAAACGGGGGGTACCTACAATGAGCAGTTCTTC. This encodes CASSQTGGTYNEQFF.

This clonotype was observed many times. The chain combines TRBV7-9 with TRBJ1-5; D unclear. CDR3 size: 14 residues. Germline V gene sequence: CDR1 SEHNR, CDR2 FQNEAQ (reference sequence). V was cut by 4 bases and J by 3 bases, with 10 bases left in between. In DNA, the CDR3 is TGTGCCAGCAGCTCAGGACGGGACAATCAGCCCCAGCATTTT. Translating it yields CASSSGRDNQPQHF.